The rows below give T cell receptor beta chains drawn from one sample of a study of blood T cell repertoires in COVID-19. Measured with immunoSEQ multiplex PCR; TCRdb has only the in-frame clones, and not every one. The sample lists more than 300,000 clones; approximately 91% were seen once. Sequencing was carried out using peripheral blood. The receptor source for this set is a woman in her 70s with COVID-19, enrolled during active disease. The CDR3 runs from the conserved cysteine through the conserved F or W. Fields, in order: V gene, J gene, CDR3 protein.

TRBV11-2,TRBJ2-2,CASSLGLLAGGPPDGELFF
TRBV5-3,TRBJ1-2,CARSLTGWNYGYTF
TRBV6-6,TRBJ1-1,CATSRGPGNTEAFF
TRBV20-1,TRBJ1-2,CSGPGGYGYTF
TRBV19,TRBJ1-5,CASSEVRNQPQHF
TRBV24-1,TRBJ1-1,CATFRENTEAFF
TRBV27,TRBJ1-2,CASSPNKAGQPFYGYTF
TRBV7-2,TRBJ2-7,CASSLLAGSSYEQYF
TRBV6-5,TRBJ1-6,CASSYRGSSPLHF
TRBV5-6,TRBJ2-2,CASSLQQLNTGELFF
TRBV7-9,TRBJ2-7,CASSPLGATSYEQYF
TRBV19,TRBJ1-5,CASSPRTGASSNQPQHF
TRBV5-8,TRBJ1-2,CASSPLTVNYGYTF
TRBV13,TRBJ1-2,CASSGVGYGYTF
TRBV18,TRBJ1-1,CASSPRNWGQGVKTEAFF
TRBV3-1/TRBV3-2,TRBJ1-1,CASSQVSRVAGGMNTEAFF
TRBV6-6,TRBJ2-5,CASSYVASGGPEYF
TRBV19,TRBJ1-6,CATADRENYNSPLHF
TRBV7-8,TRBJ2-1,CASSRDRGSYNEQFF
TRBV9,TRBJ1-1,CASSRESRNTEAFF
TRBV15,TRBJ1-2,CATSRDGTYGYTF
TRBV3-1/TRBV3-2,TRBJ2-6,CASSHPGSGANVLTF
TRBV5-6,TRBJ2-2,CASSRGLDTGELFF
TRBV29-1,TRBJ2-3,CSGKGLAGGIDTQYF
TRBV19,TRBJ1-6,CASRDRDSPLHF
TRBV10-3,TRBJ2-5,CASRAGLQETQYF
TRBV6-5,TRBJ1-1,CASRPDGGRNTEAFF
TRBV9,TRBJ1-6,CASSVTQGGNSPLHF
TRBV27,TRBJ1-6,CASSLRDRGDSPLHF
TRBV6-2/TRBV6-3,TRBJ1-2,CASSSDRVRGYTF
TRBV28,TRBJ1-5,CASRSYDRDFSNQPQHF
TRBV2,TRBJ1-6,CASSEQGTLHF
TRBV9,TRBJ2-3,CASSGYRGGTDTQYF
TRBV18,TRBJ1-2,CASSLGQEDYGYTF
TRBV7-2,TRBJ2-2,CASSLGPTGELFF
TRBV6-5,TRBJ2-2,CASSRDRSTGELFF
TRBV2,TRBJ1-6,CASSSLWEGSPLHF